The TCR beta chain under discussion was sequenced for a study of regulatory T cells in long-lasting Graves disease. General study findings and limits: It was in persistent disease that TRBV28, TRBJ1-2 and TRBJ2-5 were favored. Graves' patients with persistent disease showed TCR diversity lower than patients newly diagnosed.

Indicated time point: persistent/refractory GD, antithyroid drugs over 5 years with positive TRAb. The TCR library was made from RNA extracted from PBMCs. This clonotype was seen many times. Its antigen remains unknown. Sequencing libraries for TCR beta were prepared with iRepertoire HTBI primers and Arm-PCR of CDR3 regions. TCRdb reprocessed the multiplex PCR reads with MiXCR, giving one entry per CDR3 protein. The sample holds roughly 300,000 distinct CDR3 sequences; under 25% are singletons and the top ten take roughly three fifths. The V end lost 3 bases, the J end lost 4 bases, and 13 bases lay between the germline ends. Germline-derived CDR1 and CDR2 are DFQATT and SNEGSKA (reference sequence). This CDR3 region has 14 residues.

This rearrangement joins TRBV20-1 to TRBJ1-5; TRBD1 is a possible D gene (6 bases). The clonotype originates from a female donor with Graves disease. Sequenced here: peripheral blood mononuclear cells (PBMCs), sampled when the disease was refractory, from a patient treated with antithyroid drugs. Written as DNA, the CDR3 is TGCAGTGCTAGTTCAGGGACAACTAATCAGCCCCAGCATTTT. Its translation: CSASSGTTNQPQHF.